This is a list of T cell receptor beta chains from one sample in a study of shared clonotypes between healthy human individuals. Here immunoSEQ multiplex PCR was the method, and the copy in TCRdb shows in-frame clones only, minus some. The profile shows hundreds of thousands of clones, roughly 95% of them singletons. Sequencing was done on a sample of naive CD8+ T cells sorted from blood. All receptors derive from a woman in her 30s in good health. Each CDR3 is given with its conserved first and last residue. The D gene is left open where the match is weak. Rows may omit the clone size; those that give it use once, few, many or a size class.

v_gene: TRBV7-9
abundance: .
j_gene: TRBJ2-3
d_gene: .
CDR3aa: CASSPRESADTQYF
CDR3nt: TGTGCCAGCAGCCCACGGGAGTCCGCAGATACGCAGTATTTT

v_gene: TRBV27
abundance: .
j_gene: TRBJ1-5
d_gene: .
CDR3aa: CASSYGFNQPQHF
CDR3nt: TGTGCCAGCAGTTATGGGTTCAATCAGCCCCAGCATTTT

v_gene: TRBV5-6
abundance: .
j_gene: TRBJ2-7
d_gene: .
CDR3aa: CASSLGARGTEQYF
CDR3nt: TGTGCCAGCAGCTTGGGAGCGAGAGGCACCGAGCAGTACTTC

v_gene: TRBV4-1
abundance: .
j_gene: TRBJ2-1
d_gene: .
CDR3aa: CASSQPWGEQFF
CDR3nt: TGCGCCAGCAGTCAACCCTGGGGTGAGCAGTTCTTC

v_gene: TRBV10-1
abundance: .
j_gene: TRBJ1-1
d_gene: .
CDR3aa: CASTKAFF
CDR3nt: TGCGCCAGCACCAAAGCTTTCTTT

v_gene: TRBV6-1
abundance: .
j_gene: TRBJ2-2
d_gene: TRBD2
CDR3aa: CASSALAGVGELFF
CDR3nt: TGTGCCAGCAGCGCCCTAGCGGGAGTTGGGGAGCTGTTTTTT

v_gene: TRBV5-5
abundance: .
j_gene: TRBJ2-7
d_gene: .
CDR3aa: CASSLVGDASYEQYF
CDR3nt: TGTGCCAGCAGCTTGGTAGGGGATGCCTCCTACGAGCAGTACTTC

v_gene: TRBV7-9
abundance: .
j_gene: TRBJ1-2
d_gene: .
CDR3aa: CASSLVDSYGYTF
CDR3nt: TGTGCCAGCAGCTTGGTGGACAGCTATGGCTACACCTTC

v_gene: TRBV10-3
abundance: .
j_gene: TRBJ1-5
d_gene: .
CDR3aa: CAISEDTEHQPQHF
CDR3nt: TGTGCCATCAGTGAGGATACAGAACATCAGCCCCAGCATTTT

v_gene: TRBV23-1
abundance: .
j_gene: TRBJ1-2
d_gene: .
CDR3aa: CASSHTAATKYPYTLYGYTF
CDR3nt: TGCGCCAGCAGTCATACCGCCGCTACTAAATACCCATACACCCTCTATGGCTACACCTTC

v_gene: TRBV6-5
abundance: .
j_gene: TRBJ2-7
d_gene: .
CDR3aa: CASSYSQGKIVYEQYF
CDR3nt: TGTGCCAGCAGTTACTCGCAAGGGAAAATCGTCTACGAGCAGTACTTC

v_gene: TRBV29-1
abundance: .
j_gene: TRBJ1-5
d_gene: TRBD1
CDR3aa: CSAGTDYQSQHF
CDR3nt: TGCAGCGCCGGGACAGATTATCAGTCCCAGCATTTT

v_gene: TRBV29-1
abundance: .
j_gene: TRBJ1-4
d_gene: TRBD1
CDR3aa: CSAETGFEKLFF
CDR3nt: TGCAGCGCCGAGACAGGGTTTGAAAAACTGTTTTTT

v_gene: TRBV9
abundance: few
j_gene: TRBJ2-3
d_gene: .
CDR3aa: CASSVTHTQYF
CDR3nt: TGTGCCAGCAGCGTGACCCATACGCAGTATTTT

v_gene: TRBV25-1
abundance: .
j_gene: TRBJ1-1
d_gene: .
CDR3aa: CASSANTAPSEAFF
CDR3nt: TGTGCCAGCAGTGCAAACACCGCCCCATCCGAAGCTTTCTTT

v_gene: TRBV6-1
abundance: .
j_gene: TRBJ2-1
d_gene: .
CDR3aa: CASQPGSPYNEQFF
CDR3nt: TGTGCCAGCCAACCGGGGTCACCTTACAATGAGCAGTTCTTC

v_gene: TRBV7-9
abundance: .
j_gene: TRBJ2-1
d_gene: TRBD2
CDR3aa: CASSLGGRANEQFF
CDR3nt: TGTGCCAGCAGCTTAGGGGGGAGGGCCAATGAGCAGTTCTTC

v_gene: TRBV7-6
abundance: .
j_gene: TRBJ2-1
d_gene: TRBD2
CDR3aa: CASSSLLAGEGYEQFF
CDR3nt: TGTGCCAGCAGCTCACTTCTAGCGGGAGAAGGATATGAGCAGTTCTTC

v_gene: TRBV27
abundance: .
j_gene: TRBJ2-1
d_gene: TRBD1
CDR3aa: CASRDRGSYNEQFF
CDR3nt: TGTGCCAGCAGGGACAGGGGATCCTACAATGAGCAGTTCTTC

v_gene: TRBV28
abundance: .
j_gene: TRBJ1-5
d_gene: TRBD1
CDR3aa: CASSFYDRGVDGQPQHF
CDR3nt: TGTGCCAGCAGTTTCTACGACAGGGGGGTTGACGGTCAGCCCCAGCATTTT

v_gene: TRBV2
abundance: .
j_gene: TRBJ1-4
d_gene: .
CDR3aa: CASSPEGGLGEKLFF
CDR3nt: TGTGCCAGCAGCCCCGAGGGGGGGCTCGGTGAAAAACTGTTTTTT

v_gene: TRBV28
abundance: .
j_gene: TRBJ1-5
d_gene: .
CDR3aa: CASSFSGANQPQHF
CDR3nt: TGTGCCAGCAGTTTTTCAGGGGCTAATCAGCCCCAGCATTTT

v_gene: TRBV16
abundance: .
j_gene: TRBJ1-2
d_gene: TRBD1
CDR3aa: CASTHGQAEYGYTF
CDR3nt: TGTGCCAGCACCCACGGACAGGCGGAGTATGGCTACACCTTC

v_gene: TRBV9
abundance: .
j_gene: TRBJ1-1
d_gene: TRBD1
CDR3aa: CASSPRQGVLDTEAFF
CDR3nt: TGTGCCAGCAGCCCGCGACAGGGAGTTTTGGACACTGAAGCTTTCTTT

v_gene: TRBV9
abundance: few
j_gene: TRBJ2-2
d_gene: .
CDR3aa: CASQSTGELFF
CDR3nt: TGTGCCAGCCAGAGTACCGGGGAGCTGTTTTTT

v_gene: TRBV6-5
abundance: .
j_gene: TRBJ1-1
d_gene: .
CDR3aa: CASSFGQGMNTEAFF
CDR3nt: TGTGCCAGCAGTTTTGGCCAGGGCATGAACACTGAAGCTTTCTTT

v_gene: TRBV19
abundance: .
j_gene: TRBJ1-5
d_gene: .
CDR3aa: CASKVEGNSNQPQHF
CDR3nt: TGTGCCAGTAAGGTCGAAGGGAATAGCAATCAGCCCCAGCATTTT

v_gene: TRBV29-1
abundance: .
j_gene: TRBJ2-1
d_gene: .
CDR3aa: CSVQAFREQFF
CDR3nt: TGCAGCGTCCAGGCCTTCAGAGAGCAGTTCTTC

v_gene: TRBV28
abundance: .
j_gene: TRBJ2-7
d_gene: TRBD1
CDR3aa: CASRQGTYEQYF
CDR3nt: TGTGCCAGCAGACAGGGGACCTACGAGCAGTACTTC

v_gene: TRBV5-8
abundance: .
j_gene: TRBJ2-7
d_gene: .
CDR3aa: CASIGSISSYEQYF
CDR3nt: TGTGCCAGCATCGGGTCGATTAGCTCCTACGAGCAGTACTTC

v_gene: TRBV27
abundance: .
j_gene: TRBJ1-4
d_gene: .
CDR3aa: CASSSGTEKLFF
CDR3nt: TGTGCCAGCAGTTCGGGGACCGAAAAACTGTTTTTT

v_gene: TRBV27
abundance: .
j_gene: TRBJ1-1
d_gene: .
CDR3aa: CASSTTASPGVETEAFF
CDR3nt: TGTGCCAGCAGCACAACGGCTTCCCCAGGGGTGGAGACTGAAGCTTTCTTT

v_gene: TRBV2
abundance: .
j_gene: TRBJ2-7
d_gene: .
CDR3aa: CASSEGGGPPYEQYF
CDR3nt: TGTGCCAGCAGTGAAGGGGGCGGGCCCCCCTACGAGCAGTACTTC

v_gene: TRBV7-9
abundance: .
j_gene: TRBJ2-7
d_gene: .
CDR3aa: CASSSGTAEQYF
CDR3nt: TGTGCCAGCAGCTCAGGGACCGCTGAGCAGTACTTC

v_gene: TRBV5-6
abundance: .
j_gene: TRBJ2-3
d_gene: TRBD2
CDR3aa: CASSIGLAGGRTDTQYF
CDR3nt: TGTGCCAGCAGCATTGGTCTAGCGGGAGGTCGGACAGATACGCAGTATTTT

v_gene: TRBV6-5
abundance: .
j_gene: TRBJ1-4
d_gene: .
CDR3aa: CASSYFGGEDEKLFF
CDR3nt: TGTGCCAGCAGTTACTTCGGGGGCGAGGATGAAAAACTGTTTTTT

v_gene: TRBV5-4
abundance: .
j_gene: TRBJ1-2
d_gene: .
CDR3aa: CASSRGPNYGYTF
CDR3nt: TGTGCCAGCAGCCGGGGACCTAACTATGGCTACACCTTC

v_gene: TRBV19
abundance: .
j_gene: TRBJ1-1
d_gene: .
CDR3aa: CASSMGIGSTEAFF
CDR3nt: TGTGCCAGTAGTATGGGTATTGGGAGCACTGAAGCTTTCTTT

v_gene: TRBV5-6
abundance: .
j_gene: TRBJ2-7
d_gene: .
CDR3aa: CASSLRGENYEQYF
CDR3nt: TGTGCCAGCAGTTTAAGGGGGGAAAACTACGAGCAGTACTTC

v_gene: TRBV28
abundance: .
j_gene: TRBJ2-3
d_gene: TRBD2
CDR3aa: CASSFLAGGRDTQYF
CDR3nt: TGTGCCAGCAGTTTTCTAGCGGGAGGGCGAGATACGCAGTATTTT

v_gene: TRBV27
abundance: once
j_gene: TRBJ1-4
d_gene: .
CDR3aa: CASTIAGGNEKLFF
CDR3nt: TGTGCCAGCACTATCGCGGGTGGGAATGAAAAACTGTTTTTT

v_gene: TRBV30
abundance: .
j_gene: TRBJ2-2
d_gene: TRBD1
CDR3aa: CAWITGTVNTGELFF
CDR3nt: TGTGCCTGGATTACCGGGACAGTGAACACCGGGGAGCTGTTTTTT

v_gene: TRBV9
abundance: .
j_gene: TRBJ2-5
d_gene: .
CDR3aa: CASSTAGTKETQYF
CDR3nt: TGTGCCAGCAGCACCGCCGGGACAAAAGAGACCCAGTACTTC

v_gene: TRBV27
abundance: .
j_gene: TRBJ2-3
d_gene: TRBD2
CDR3aa: CASSLSRLATDTQYF
CDR3nt: TGTGCCAGCAGTTTATCACGACTAGCAACAGATACGCAGTATTTT

v_gene: TRBV28
abundance: .
j_gene: TRBJ1-2
d_gene: .
CDR3aa: CASSLTRVYGYTF
CDR3nt: TGTGCCAGCAGTTTAACGAGAGTCTATGGCTACACCTTC

v_gene: TRBV10-1
abundance: .
j_gene: TRBJ2-1
d_gene: .
CDR3aa: CASSESFGDNEQFF
CDR3nt: TGCGCCAGCAGTGAGTCTTTTGGGGATAATGAGCAGTTCTTC

v_gene: TRBV30
abundance: .
j_gene: TRBJ1-1
d_gene: .
CDR3aa: CASSHIGVAVEAFF
CDR3nt: TGTGCCTCGTCCCATATTGGGGTGGCCGTAGAAGCTTTCTTT

v_gene: TRBV28
abundance: once
j_gene: TRBJ2-2
d_gene: TRBD2
CDR3aa: CASTTAGESTGELFF
CDR3nt: TGTGCCAGCACCACAGCGGGAGAAAGCACCGGGGAGCTGTTTTTT

v_gene: TRBV6-5
abundance: .
j_gene: TRBJ2-7
d_gene: .
CDR3aa: CASSYGGEQYF
CDR3nt: TGTGCCAGCAGTTACGGGGGGGAGCAGTACTTC

v_gene: TRBV27
abundance: .
j_gene: TRBJ2-7
d_gene: TRBD2
CDR3aa: CASSPGTSGRAQQYF
CDR3nt: TGTGCCAGCAGTCCCGGGACTAGCGGGAGGGCCCAGCAGTACTTC

v_gene: TRBV5-4
abundance: .
j_gene: TRBJ2-1
d_gene: .
CDR3aa: CASSPLTGELVYNEQFF
CDR3nt: TGTGCCAGCAGCCCCTTGACGGGGGAATTAGTCTACAATGAGCAGTTCTTC

v_gene: TRBV25-1
abundance: .
j_gene: TRBJ2-2
d_gene: TRBD1
CDR3aa: CASSTSTGAGELFF
CDR3nt: TGTGCCAGCAGTACGAGTACAGGGGCCGGGGAGCTGTTTTTT

v_gene: TRBV5-6
abundance: few
j_gene: TRBJ1-1
d_gene: .
CDR3aa: CASSLGTGRTEAFF
CDR3nt: TGTGCCAGCAGCTTGGGTACAGGGAGGACTGAAGCTTTCTTT

v_gene: TRBV19
abundance: .
j_gene: TRBJ2-1
d_gene: TRBD2
CDR3aa: CASNTGGEYNEQFF
CDR3nt: TGTGCCAGTAACACGGGGGGGGAATACAATGAGCAGTTCTTC

v_gene: TRBV30
abundance: .
j_gene: TRBJ1-5
d_gene: .
CDR3aa: CAWSVKIPYDQPQHF
CDR3nt: TGTGCCTGGAGTGTAAAGATTCCCTACGATCAGCCCCAGCATTTT

v_gene: TRBV27
abundance: .
j_gene: TRBJ2-3
d_gene: TRBD2
CDR3aa: CASSSWGAGVLDTQYF
CDR3nt: TGTGCCAGCAGTTCTTGGGGAGCGGGAGTTTTAGATACGCAGTATTTT

v_gene: TRBV2
abundance: once
j_gene: TRBJ2-7
d_gene: .
CDR3aa: CASSEAGVSRVLEQYF
CDR3nt: TGTGCCAGCAGTGAAGCGGGCGTTTCACGGGTCCTCGAGCAGTACTTC

v_gene: TRBV7-2
abundance: .
j_gene: TRBJ1-5
d_gene: .
CDR3aa: CASSLTSGNNQPQHF
CDR3nt: TGTGCCAGCAGCTTAACATCAGGGAACAATCAGCCCCAGCATTTT

v_gene: TRBV2
abundance: once
j_gene: TRBJ1-1
d_gene: .
CDR3aa: CASSPLGPESTEAFF
CDR3nt: TGTGCCAGCAGCCCACTAGGACCGGAGTCCACTGAAGCTTTCTTT